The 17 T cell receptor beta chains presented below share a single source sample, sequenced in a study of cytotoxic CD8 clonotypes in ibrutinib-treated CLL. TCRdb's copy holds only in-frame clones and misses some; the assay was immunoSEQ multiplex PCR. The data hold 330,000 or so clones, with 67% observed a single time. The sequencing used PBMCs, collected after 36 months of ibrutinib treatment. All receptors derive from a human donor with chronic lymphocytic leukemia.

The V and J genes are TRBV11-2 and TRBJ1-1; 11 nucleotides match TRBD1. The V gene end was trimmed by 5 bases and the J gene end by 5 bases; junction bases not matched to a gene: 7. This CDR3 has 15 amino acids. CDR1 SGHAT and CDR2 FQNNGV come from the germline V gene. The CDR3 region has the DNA TGTGCCAGCAGCCTCCGGGACAGGGGGGGAACTGAAGCTTTCTTT. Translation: CASSLRDRGGTEAFF.

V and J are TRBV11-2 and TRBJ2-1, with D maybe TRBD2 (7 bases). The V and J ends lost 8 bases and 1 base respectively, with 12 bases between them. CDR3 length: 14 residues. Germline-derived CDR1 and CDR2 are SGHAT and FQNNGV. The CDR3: CASQGRGSYNEQFF. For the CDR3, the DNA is TGTGCCAGCCAGGGGAGGGGGTCCTACAATGAGCAGTTCTTC.

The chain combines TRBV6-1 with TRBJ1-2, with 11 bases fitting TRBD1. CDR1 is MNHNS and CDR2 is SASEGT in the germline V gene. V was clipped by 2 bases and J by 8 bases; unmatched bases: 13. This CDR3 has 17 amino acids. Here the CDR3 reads CASSELGTGGVADGYTF. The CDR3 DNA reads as TGTGCCAGCAGTGAACTAGGGACAGGGGGAGTGGCTGACGGCTACACCTTC.

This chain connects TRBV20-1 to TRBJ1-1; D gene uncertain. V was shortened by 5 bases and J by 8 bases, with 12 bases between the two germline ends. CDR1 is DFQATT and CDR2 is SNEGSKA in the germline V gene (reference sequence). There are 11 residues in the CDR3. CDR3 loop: CSAQRPTEAFF. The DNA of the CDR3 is TGCAGTGCTCAAAGGCCGACAGAAGCTTTCTTT.

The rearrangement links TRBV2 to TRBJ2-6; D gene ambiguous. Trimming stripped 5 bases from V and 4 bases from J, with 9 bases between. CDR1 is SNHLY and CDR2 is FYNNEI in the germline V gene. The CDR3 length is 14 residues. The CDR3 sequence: CASSRDSGANVLTF. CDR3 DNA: TGTGCCAGCAGTAGGGATTCCGGGGCCAACGTCCTGACTTTC. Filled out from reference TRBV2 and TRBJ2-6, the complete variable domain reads EPEVTQTPSHQVTQMGQEVILRCVPISNHLYFYWYRQILGQKVEFLVSFYNNEISEKSEIFDDQFSVERPDGSNFTLKIRSTKLEDSAMYFCASSRDSGANVLTFGAGSRLTVL.

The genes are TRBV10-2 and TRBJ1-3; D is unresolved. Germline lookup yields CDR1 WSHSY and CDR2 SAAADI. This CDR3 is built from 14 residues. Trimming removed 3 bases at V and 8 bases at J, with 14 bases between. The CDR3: CASSDLVAVDTIYF. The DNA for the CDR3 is TGCGCCAGCAGTGATTTGGTGGCTGTAGACACCATATATTTT.

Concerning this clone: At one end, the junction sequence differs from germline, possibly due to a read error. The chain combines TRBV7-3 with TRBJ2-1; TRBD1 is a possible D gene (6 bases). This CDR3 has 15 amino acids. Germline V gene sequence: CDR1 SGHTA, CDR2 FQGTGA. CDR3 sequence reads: CASSVTGSSYNEQFF. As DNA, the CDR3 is TGTGCCAGCAGCGTAACAGGGAGCTCCTACAATGAGCAGTTCTTC.

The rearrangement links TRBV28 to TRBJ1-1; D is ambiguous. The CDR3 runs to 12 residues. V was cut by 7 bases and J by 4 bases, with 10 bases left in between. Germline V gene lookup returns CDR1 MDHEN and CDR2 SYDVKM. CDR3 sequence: CASMELSTEAFF. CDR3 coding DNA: TGTGCCAGCATGGAACTGAGCACTGAAGCTTTCTTT.

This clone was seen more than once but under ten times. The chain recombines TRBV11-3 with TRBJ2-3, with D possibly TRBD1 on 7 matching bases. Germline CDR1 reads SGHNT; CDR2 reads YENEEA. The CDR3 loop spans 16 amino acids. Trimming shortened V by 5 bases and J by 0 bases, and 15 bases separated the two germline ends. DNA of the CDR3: TGTGCCAGCAGCCCAGGGGGGCCAGGGAGCACAGATACGCAGTATTTT. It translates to CASSPGGPGSTDTQYF.

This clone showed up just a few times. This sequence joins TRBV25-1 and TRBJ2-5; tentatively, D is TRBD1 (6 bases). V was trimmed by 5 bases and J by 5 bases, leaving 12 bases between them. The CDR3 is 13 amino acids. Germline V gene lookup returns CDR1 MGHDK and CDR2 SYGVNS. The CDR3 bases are TGTGCCAGCAGTCCGCAGGGGCGGGAGACCCAGTACTTC. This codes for CASSPQGRETQYF.

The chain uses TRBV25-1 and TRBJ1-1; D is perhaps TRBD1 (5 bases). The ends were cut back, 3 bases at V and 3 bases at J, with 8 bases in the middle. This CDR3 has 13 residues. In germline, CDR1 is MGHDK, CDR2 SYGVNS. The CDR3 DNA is TGTGCCAGCAGTGAGGGACGGCACACTGAAGCTTTCTTT. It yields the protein CASSEGRHTEAFF.

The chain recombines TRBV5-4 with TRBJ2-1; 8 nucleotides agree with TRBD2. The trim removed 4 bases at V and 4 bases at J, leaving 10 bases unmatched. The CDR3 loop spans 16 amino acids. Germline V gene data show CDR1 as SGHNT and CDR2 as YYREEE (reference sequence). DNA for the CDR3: TGTGCCAGCAGCCATCTCCCCATAGCGGGATACAATGAGCAGTTCTTC. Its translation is CASSHLPIAGYNEQFF.

The CDR3 region is CSVGHGYEQYF. The CDR3 DNA sequence: TGCAGTGTGGGCCACGGGTACGAGCAGTACTTC. The chain links TRBV20-1 to TRBJ2-7; D is unresolved. CDR3 length: 11 residues. Trimming left V 7 bases short and J 4 bases short, with 11 bases between. Germline V CDR1 and CDR2: DFQATT, SNEGSKA (reference sequence).

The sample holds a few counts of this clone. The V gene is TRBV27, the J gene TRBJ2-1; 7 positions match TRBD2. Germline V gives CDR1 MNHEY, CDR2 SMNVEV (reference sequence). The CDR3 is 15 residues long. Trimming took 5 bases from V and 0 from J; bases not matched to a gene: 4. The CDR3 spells CASSLGGSSYNEQFF. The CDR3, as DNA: TGTGCCAGCAGTCTGGGAGGGAGCTCCTACAATGAGCAGTTCTTC.

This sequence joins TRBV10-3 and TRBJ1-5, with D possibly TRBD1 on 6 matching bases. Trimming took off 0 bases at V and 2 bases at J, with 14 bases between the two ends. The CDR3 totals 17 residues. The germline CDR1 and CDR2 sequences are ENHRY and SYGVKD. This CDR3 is CAISESTGRRGNQPQHF. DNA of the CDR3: TGTGCCATCAGTGAGTCCACAGGGCGGAGGGGCAATCAGCCCCAGCATTTT.

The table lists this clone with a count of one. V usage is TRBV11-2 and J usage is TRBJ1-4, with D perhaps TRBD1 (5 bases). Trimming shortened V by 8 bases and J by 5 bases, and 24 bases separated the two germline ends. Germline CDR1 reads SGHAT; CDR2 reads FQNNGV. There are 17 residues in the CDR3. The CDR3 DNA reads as TGTGCCAGCCCCGACCAGTTCAGGGACGCGGGGAATGAAAAACTGTTTTTT. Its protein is CASPDQFRDAGNEKLFF.

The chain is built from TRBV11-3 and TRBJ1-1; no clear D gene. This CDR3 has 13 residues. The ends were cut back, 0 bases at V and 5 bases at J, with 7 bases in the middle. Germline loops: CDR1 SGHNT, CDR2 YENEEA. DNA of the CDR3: TGTGCCAGCAGCTTAGAGCCCGGGACTGAAGCTTTCTTT. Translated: CASSLEPGTEAFF.